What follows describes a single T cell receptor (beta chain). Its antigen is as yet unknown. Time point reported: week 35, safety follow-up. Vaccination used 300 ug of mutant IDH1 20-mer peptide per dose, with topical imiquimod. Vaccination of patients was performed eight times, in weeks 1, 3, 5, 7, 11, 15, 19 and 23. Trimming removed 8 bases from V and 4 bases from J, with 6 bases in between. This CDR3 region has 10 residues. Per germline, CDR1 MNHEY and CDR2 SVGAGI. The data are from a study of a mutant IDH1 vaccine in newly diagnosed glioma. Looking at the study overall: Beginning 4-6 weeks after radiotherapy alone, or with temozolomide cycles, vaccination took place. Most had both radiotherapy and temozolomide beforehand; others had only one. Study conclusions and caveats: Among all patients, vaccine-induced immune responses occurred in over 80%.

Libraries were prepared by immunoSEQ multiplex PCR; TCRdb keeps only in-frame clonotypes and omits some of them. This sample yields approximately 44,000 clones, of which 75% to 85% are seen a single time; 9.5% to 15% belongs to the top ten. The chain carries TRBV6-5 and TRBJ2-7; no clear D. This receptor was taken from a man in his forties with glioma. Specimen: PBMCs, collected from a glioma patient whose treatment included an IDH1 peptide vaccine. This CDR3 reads CASGQYEQYF. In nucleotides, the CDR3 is TGTGCCAGCGGGCAGTACGAGCAGTACTTC.